The next 18 T cell receptor beta chains were all read from a single sample in a study of monozygotic twins with inflammatory bowel disease. Reanalyzing the 5' RACE reads, TCRdb keeps one entry per CDR3 protein, without DNA. The sample totals about 300,000 distinct CDR3 sequences; its top ten clones hold 5.6%. Sequenced sample: blood. These receptors were obtained from a human donor with ulcerative colitis or Crohn's disease, or a healthy co-twin of an affected twin (not recorded which).

The gene calls are TRBV28 and TRBJ2-3; TCRdb's D call of TRBD2 is untestable without DNA. The CDR3 runs 15 residues. Germline CDR1 and CDR2: MDHEN and SYDVKM. The CDR3 region is CASSLRPPPQDTQYF. Based on the CDR3 plus reference TRBV28 and TRBJ2-3, the full variable domain is DVKVTQSSRYLVKRTGEKVFLECVQDMDHENMFWYRQDPGLGLRLIYFSYDVKMKEKGDIPEGYSVSREKKERFSLILESASTNQTSMYLCASSLRPPPQDTQYFGPGTRLTVL.

The chain couples TRBV20-1 to TRBJ1-1; TCRdb indicates TRBD1, and absent DNA this call remains unverified. The CDR3 has 14 residues. The germline CDR1 and CDR2 sequences are DFQATT and SNEGSKA (reference sequence). The CDR3 spells CSAKVPGLNTEAFF.

The chain combines TRBV12-3 or TRBV12-4 with TRBJ2-7; TCRdb selects TRBD2, and the lack of DNA leaves this call unchecked. This CDR3 contains 15 residues. The CDR3 protein is CASRRLAGDTYEQYF.

The genes are TRBV27 and TRBJ2-5. The CDR3 sequence is 14 residues long. Looked up from germline, CDR1 is MNHEY and CDR2 is SMNVEV (reference sequence). CDR3: CASKRYSAEETQYF.

The chain links TRBV9 to TRBJ2-7. Per the germline V gene, CDR1 is SGDLS and CDR2 is YYNGEE. This CDR3 has 15 residues. The CDR3 protein is CASSVYSESSYEQYF.

The chain recombines TRBV7-2 with TRBJ2-5; TCRdb reports TRBD2, a call that lacks DNA to check it against. The CDR3 covers 17 residues. The germline V gene has CDR1 SGHTA and CDR2 FQGNSA. CDR3 residues: CASSPGLAGGGSETQYF.

The CDR3 here is CASSPDIGEKLFF. The V and J genes are TRBV7-7 and TRBJ1-4. Germline assignment: CDR1 SSHAT and CDR2 FNYEAQ (reference sequence). The CDR3 is 13 residues long.

This rearrangement joins TRBV29-1 to TRBJ2-5; the TCRdb call, TRBD2, lacks DNA for checking. CDR1 SQVTM and CDR2 ANQGSEA come from the germline V gene. The CDR3 contains 12 residues. This CDR3 reads CSVEVGVKTQYF.

The V call is TRBV6-1, the J call TRBJ2-1; TCRdb selects TRBD2, and the lack of DNA leaves this call unchecked. This CDR3 has 15 residues. Per the germline V gene, CDR1 is MNHNS and CDR2 is SASEGT. CDR3 region: CASKLSSGFFNEQFF.

The chain is built from TRBV28 and TRBJ2-1. This CDR3 contains 12 residues. CDR1 is MDHEN, CDR2 SYDVKM, per germline. CDR3 sequence: CASRTLFNEQFF.

The CDR3 sequence: CSARGSTGNNQPQHF. The chain employs TRBV20-1 and TRBJ1-5; as DNA is missing, the TRBD1 call by TCRdb cannot be tested. Germline assignment: CDR1 DFQATT and CDR2 SNEGSKA (reference sequence). The CDR3 consists of 15 residues.

The CDR3 region is CASSLASVRTDTQYF. The V call is TRBV7-2, the J call TRBJ2-3. This CDR3 has 15 amino acids. Looked up from germline, CDR1 is SGHTA and CDR2 is FQGNSA. Complete variable domain (other parts from reference TRBV7-2 and TRBJ2-3): GAGVSQSPSNKVTEKGKDVELRCDPISGHTALYWYRQSLGQGLEFLIYFQGNSAPDKSGLPSDRFSAERTGGSVSTLTIQRTQQEDSAVYLCASSLASVRTDTQYFGPGTRLTVL.

This chain connects TRBV5-1 to TRBJ2-2; TCRdb lists TRBD1, though no DNA is available to test this call. This CDR3 comprises 15 residues. Germline CDR1 is SGHRS and CDR2 is YFSETQ. The chain's CDR3 is CASSGGTIETGELFF. Complete variable domain (other parts from reference TRBV5-1 and TRBJ2-2): KAGVTQTPRYLIKTRGQQVTLSCSPISGHRSVSWYQQTPGQGLQFLFEYFSETQRNKGNFPGRFSGRQFSNSRSEMNVSTLELGDSALYLCASSGGTIETGELFFGEGSRLTVL.

The rearrangement uses TRBV28 and TRBJ1-5; with no DNA, the TCRdb D assignment of TRBD1 cannot be verified. Germline assignment: CDR1 MDHEN and CDR2 SYDVKM. CDR3 length: 18 residues. The CDR3 sequence is CASNQRPRSGLSNQPQHF. Drawing the rest from reference TRBV28 and TRBJ1-5, the complete variable domain is DVKVTQSSRYLVKRTGEKVFLECVQDMDHENMFWYRQDPGLGLRLIYFSYDVKMKEKGDIPEGYSVSREKKERFSLILESASTNQTSMYLCASNQRPRSGLSNQPQHFGDGTRLSIL.

The V call is TRBV12-3 or TRBV12-4, the J call TRBJ2-1; the D call from TCRdb, TRBD1, cannot be confirmed without DNA. This CDR3 comprises 12 residues. The CDR3 is CASRPGTNEQFF.

The chain employs TRBV6-5 and TRBJ2-1; checking the TCRdb D call of TRBD2 is not possible without DNA. This CDR3 contains 13 residues. Germline CDR1 MNHEY, CDR2 SVGAGI. The CDR3 loop reads CASRGTSGNEQFF.

The rearrangement links TRBV11-2 to TRBJ2-5; TCRdb lists TRBD2, though no DNA is available to test this call. Germline CDR1 and CDR2: SGHAT and FQNNGV. The CDR3 length is 15 residues. The chain's CDR3 is CASSMGTSGIETQYF. The full variable domain, with the rest looked up from reference TRBV11-2 and TRBJ2-5, is EAGVAQSPRYKIIEKRQSVAFWCNPISGHATLYWYQQILGQGPKLLIQFQNNGVVDDSQLPKDRFSAERLKGVDSTLKIQPAKLEDSAVYLCASSMGTSGIETQYFGPGTRLLVL.

This chain connects TRBV20-1 to TRBJ2-4; absent DNA, TCRdb's TRBD2 call cannot be checked. The CDR3 has 13 amino acids. Germline V lookup: CDR1 DFQATT, CDR2 SNEGSKA (reference sequence). The CDR3 spells CSARFAGLNIQYF.